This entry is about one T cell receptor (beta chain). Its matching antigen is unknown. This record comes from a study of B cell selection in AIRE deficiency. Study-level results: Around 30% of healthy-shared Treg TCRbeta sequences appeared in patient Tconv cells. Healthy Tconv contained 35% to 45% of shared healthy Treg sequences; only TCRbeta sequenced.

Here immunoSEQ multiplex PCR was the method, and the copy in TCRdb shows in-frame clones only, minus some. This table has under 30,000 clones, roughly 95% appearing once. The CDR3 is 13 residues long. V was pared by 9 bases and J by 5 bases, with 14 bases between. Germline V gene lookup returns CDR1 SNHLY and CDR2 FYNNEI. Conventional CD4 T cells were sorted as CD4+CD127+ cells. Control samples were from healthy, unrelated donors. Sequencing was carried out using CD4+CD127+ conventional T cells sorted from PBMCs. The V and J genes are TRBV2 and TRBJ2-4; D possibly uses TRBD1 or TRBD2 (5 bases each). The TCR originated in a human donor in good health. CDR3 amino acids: CASLRDGQNIQYF. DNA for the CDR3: TGTGCCAGTCTACGGGACGGACAAAACATTCAGTACTTC.